Below, one TCR beta chain is given with its context. This clonotype was seen at least ten times. Its antigen is not yet known. No base quality information exists; no much larger clone differs at one position. The intended sense of this specimen's time point label: 40 to 45 days after influenza vaccine administration. This sample is part of a study of response to subunit inactivated influenza vaccine (dated by TCRdb to 2016 to 2019). With regard to the full study: To follow how T cells responded to a trivalent subunit inactivated influenza vaccine, the researchers relied on deep quantitative profiling of the T cell receptor repertoire.

The library was generated by RT-PCR. The sample was run on an Illumina HiSeq 2500. Through fastp at Q25 and MiXCR, TCRdb rebuilt clones from the public reads, retaining in-frame beta chains. Under each unique CDR3 protein, matching rows form one entry showing the most common genes and DNA. Recorded for this sample are over 400,000 distinct CDR3 sequences; approximately 13% of them occurred a single time. The top ten clonotypes cover about 12% of the sample. Study-wide conclusions, independent of this receptor: According to the authors, only a limited number of new T cells may be recruited by each seasonal influenza vaccination.

Taken from cysteine to phenylalanine, the CDR3 has 14 residues. Kept here is only the CDR3 DNA, which spans 42 bases and is read in frame from base 1. Via the germline V gene, CDR1 is KGHDR and CDR2 SFDVKD. After removal of 7 bases from V and 6 bases from J, the junction retains 9 bases not matched to a gene. The receptor chain draws on TRBV24-1 and TRBJ2-7; 9 bases in between match TRBD1. The source of this sequence is a man aged 50 or older who received an inactivated influenza vaccine. Donor details come from another sample of the same person, matched by shared clones. Sequenced material: PBMCs from blood, taken more than 35 days after vaccination. CDR3 protein: CATRGTGSAREQYF. The bases read TGTGCCACCAGGGGGACAGGGTCAGCTCGCGAGCAGTACTTC.